Listed below are T cell receptor beta chains from one sample, sequenced in a study of Ad26.COV2.S vaccination and SARS-CoV-2 variants. Here immunoSEQ multiplex PCR was the method, and the copy in TCRdb shows in-frame clones only, minus some. The table has hundreds of thousands of clones, less than 90% seen once. This specimen consisted of peripheral blood, obtained in a trial of Ad26.COV2.S vaccine versus placebo. Receptors were obtained from a person aged 18 to 59 who received the Ad26.COV2.S COVID-19 vaccine or a placebo. The CDR3 runs from the conserved cysteine through the conserved F or W. Fields, in order: D gene, V gene, J gene, CDR3 DNA, CDR3 protein. A D gene is named only where the DNA matches it firmly.

D gene: TRBD2; V gene: TRBV5-1; J gene: TRBJ2-7; CDR3 DNA: TGCGCCAGCAGCTTGGCCTCCGTAGGGACTAGCGCTTACGAGCAGTACTTC; CDR3 protein: CASSLASVGTSAYEQYF
D gene: -; V gene: TRBV7-9; J gene: TRBJ1-1; CDR3 DNA: TGTGCCAGCAGCAATACAGGGAACACTGAAGCTTTCTTT; CDR3 protein: CASSNTGNTEAFF
D gene: -; V gene: TRBV5-1; J gene: TRBJ1-1; CDR3 DNA: TGCGCCAGCAGCTTGGAAGGGTGGGGCACTGAAGCTTTCTTT; CDR3 protein: CASSLEGWGTEAFF
D gene: -; V gene: TRBV19; J gene: TRBJ1-1; CDR3 DNA: TGTGCCAGTACCCACGAATTGAACACTGAAGCTTTCTTT; CDR3 protein: CASTHELNTEAFF
D gene: -; V gene: TRBV10-3; J gene: TRBJ1-2; CDR3 DNA: TGTGCCATCAGTTCGGACGAACGTGCTTCCTACACCTTC; CDR3 protein: CAISSDERASYTF
D gene: TRBD1; V gene: TRBV7-3; J gene: TRBJ2-2; CDR3 DNA: TGTGCCAGCAGCTTAAGCCATCCGGGACAGGGGATCGGGGAGCTGTTTTTT; CDR3 protein: CASSLSHPGQGIGELFF
D gene: -; V gene: TRBV6-1; J gene: TRBJ1-5; CDR3 DNA: TGTGCCAGTTCTTCGGCCAGCGGAAATCAGCCCCAGCATTTT; CDR3 protein: CASSSASGNQPQHF
D gene: -; V gene: TRBV6-1; J gene: TRBJ1-2; CDR3 DNA: TGTGCCAGCAGTGACGTCGCGGGTAGCTATGGCTACACCTTC; CDR3 protein: CASSDVAGSYGYTF
D gene: -; V gene: TRBV4-1; J gene: TRBJ1-4; CDR3 DNA: TGCGCCAGCAGCCAAGATCTCGTTGGACGGTATGAAAAACTGTTTTTT; CDR3 protein: CASSQDLVGRYEKLFF
D gene: TRBD2; V gene: TRBV9; J gene: TRBJ2-7; CDR3 DNA: TGTGCCAGCAGCGTAGGGGGAGCTAGCGGAGGATCCTACGAGCAGTACTTC; CDR3 protein: CASSVGGASGGSYEQYF
D gene: -; V gene: TRBV30; J gene: TRBJ2-7; CDR3 DNA: TGTGCCTGGAGGCGGGTTCGCTACGAGCAGTACTTC; CDR3 protein: CAWRRVRYEQYF
D gene: -; V gene: TRBV11-2; J gene: TRBJ1-1; CDR3 DNA: TGTGCCAGCAGCTTAGAACGAACTGAAGCTTTCTTT; CDR3 protein: CASSLERTEAFF
D gene: TRBD1; V gene: TRBV7-2; J gene: TRBJ1-3; CDR3 DNA: TGTGCCAGCAGCGGGACAGGGGGTATATTCCACTCTGGAAACACCATATATTTT; CDR3 protein: CASSGTGGIFHSGNTIYF